The TCR beta chain described here comes from a study of T cell repertoires in aging, cancer and after chemotherapy. Peripheral blood genomic DNA, not sorted cells or RNA, was the template. A mixed TRB-A/B primer pool amplified rearranged TRB by multiplex touch-down PCR. From the multiplex PCR reads, TCRdb called clonotypes with MiXCR, one entry per CDR3 protein. The sample records roughly 5,600 distinct CDR3 sequences, roughly a quarter being singletons. The length of the CDR3 is 16 residues. Looked up from germline, CDR1 is LGHNA and CDR2 is YSLEER. V shed 0 bases and J 1 base; nucleotides not matched to a gene: 3.

V usage is TRBV4-3 and J usage is TRBJ1-1, with 9 bases aligning to TRBD1. The sequenced material came from blood. The clonotype comes from a human donor with a solid tumor. The CDR3 region is CASSQDTGGWNTEAFF. Here the CDR3 DNA reads TGCGCCAGCAGCCAAGACACAGGGGGCTGGAACACTGAAGCTTTCTTT.